One and the same sample provided the 24 T cell receptor beta chains below, sequenced in a study of cytomegalovirus exposure and HLA in healthy donors. Assay used: immunoSEQ multiplex PCR; TCRdb lists only in-frame clones, some missing. This sample has over 150,000 clones; around nine tenths occur once, and the top ten carry over 9%. Sequencing input: PBMCs. The receptors were gathered from a woman under 30 in good health and CMV-seropositive.

The chain employs TRBV30 and TRBJ2-6; D is undetermined. Germline V gene sequence: CDR1 GTSNPN, CDR2 SVGIG (reference sequence). The CDR3 contains 16 residues. V shed 4 bases and J shed 2 bases, with 15 bases lying between them. CDR3 loop: CAWTLGVLAGANVLTF. For the CDR3, the DNA is TGTGCCTGGACTTTGGGCGTCTTAGCTGGGGCCAACGTCCTGACTTTC.

The V and J genes are TRBV10-1 and TRBJ2-1; 9 bases fit TRBD2. The V and J ends lost 0 bases and 15 bases, in that order; junction bases with no gene match: 9. This CDR3 is 14 amino acids long. Germline assignment: CDR1 WNHNN and CDR2 SYGVQD (reference sequence). The CDR3: CASSESSGRTSRFF. For the CDR3, the DNA is TGCGCCAGCAGTGAGTCAAGCGGGAGGACGAGCAGGTTCTTC.

The rearrangement joins TRBV7-3 to TRBJ2-5, with D perhaps TRBD2 (6 bases). This CDR3 has 13 amino acids. V was clipped by 2 bases and J by 5 bases, with 9 bases between them. The V gene's germline CDR1 is SGHTA and CDR2 FQGTGA. This CDR3 reads CASSLVREETQYF. The CDR3 bases are TGTGCCAGCAGCTTAGTCCGGGAGGAGACCCAGTACTTC.

The chain links TRBV11-3 to TRBJ1-1, with 7 positions matching TRBD1. CDR3 length equals 14 residues. Unmatched junction bases numbered 8, after V lost 5 bases and J lost 5 bases. Per the germline V gene, CDR1 is SGHNT and CDR2 is YENEEA. This chain's CDR3 is CASSPGQAQTEAFF. CDR3 coding DNA: TGTGCCAGCAGCCCCGGACAGGCTCAGACTGAAGCTTTCTTT.

This rearrangement joins TRBV30 to TRBJ2-5, with TRBD2 identical over 11 bases. The CDR3 extends over 15 amino acids. Losses at the gene ends were 1 base for V and 4 bases for J; bases not matched to a gene: 5. Germline V gives CDR1 GTSNPN, CDR2 SVGIG (reference sequence). The CDR3 sequence: CAWSGLAGGGETQYF. CDR3 nucleotide sequence: TGTGCCTGGAGTGGGCTAGCGGGAGGTGGAGAGACCCAGTACTTC. The variable domain in full, with the rest retrieved from reference TRBV30 and TRBJ2-5, is SQTIHQWPATLVQPVGSPLSLECTVEGTSNPNLYWYRQAAGRGLQLLFYSVGIGQISSEVPQNLSASRPQDRQFILSSKKLLLSDSGFYLCAWSGLAGGGETQYFGPGTRLLVL.

This rearrangement joins TRBV15 to TRBJ1-5; tentative D call: TRBD1 (6 bases). Germline CDR1 is LNHNV and CDR2 is YYDKDF (reference sequence). This CDR3 is 17 amino acids long. V lost 0 bases and J 7 bases, leaving 19 bases between the germline ends. The CDR3 DNA follows: TGTGCCACCAGCAGAGAGGGAGGGGCAGGGGCGCAACAGCCCCAGCATTTT. Encoded protein: CATSREGGAGAQQPQHF. Full variable domain (rest looked up from reference TRBV15 and TRBJ1-5): DAMVIQNPRYQVTQFGKPVTLSCSQTLNHNVMYWYQQKSSQAPKLLFHYYDKDFNNEADTPDNFQSRRPNTSFCFLDIRSPGLGDTAMYLCATSREGGAGAQQPQHFGDGTRLSIL.

This clone was seen a handful of times. This chain links TRBV10-3 with TRBJ2-7; D is undetermined. CDR1 and CDR2 (germline): ENHRY, SYGVKD. Trimming cost V 2 bases and J 2 bases, with 7 bases left between them. The CDR3 has 13 residues. The CDR3 DNA reads as TGTGCCATCAGTGAGGGGCCAACCTACGAGCAGTACTTC. Amino acid sequence: CAISEGPTYEQYF.

The chain has TRBV9 and TRBJ1-2, with a tentative D call TRBD1 (5 bases). This CDR3 comprises 13 residues. Deletions cut 0 bases from V and 4 bases from J, with 7 bases between. Germline CDR1 and CDR2: SGDLS and YYNGEE. In nucleotides, the CDR3 is TGTGCCAGCAGCGTAGGGGGCCCCTATGGCTACACCTTC. Its translation is CASSVGGPYGYTF.

The chain joins TRBV4-2 to TRBJ2-1; 14 bases match TRBD2. The CDR3 consists of 16 residues. Germline V gene lookup returns CDR1 LGHNA and CDR2 YNFKEQ. V lost 2 bases and J lost 10; bases outside the gene matches: 7. DNA of the CDR3: TGTGCCAGCAGCCAACCGGGACTAGCGGGAGAAGAAGAGCAGTTCTTC. Its protein is CASSQPGLAGEEEQFF.

The CDR3 region is CASRTGILNEKLFF. The DNA of the CDR3 is TGCGCCAGCAGGACAGGGATTCTCAATGAAAAACTGTTTTTT. The chain is built from TRBV10-2 and TRBJ1-4, with 7 nucleotides matching TRBD1. J gave up 5 bases and V 6 bases, and 6 bases lay outside the gene matches. Germline V gene data show CDR1 as WSHSY and CDR2 as SAAADI. CDR3 length: 14 amino acids.

The chain has TRBV19 and TRBJ1-4, with D hard to call. V was trimmed by 5 bases and J by 8 bases, leaving 18 bases between them. The CDR3 consists of 15 residues. The germline CDR1 and CDR2 sequences are LNHDA and SQIVND (reference sequence). CDR3 DNA sequence: TGTGCCAGTAGTTCGAAACAGTTGGGTCGAGAAAAACTGTTTTTT. Its translation: CASSSKQLGREKLFF.

The chain links TRBV30 to TRBJ2-7, with 10 bases that match TRBD2. With 8 bases clipped from V and 10 bases from J, the junction kept 8 bases outside the gene matches. The V gene's germline CDR1 is GTSNPN and CDR2 SVGIG (reference sequence). This CDR3 is 11 amino acids long. The CDR3 is CAGWTSGVQYF. The CDR3 DNA is TGTGCCGGGTGGACTAGCGGAGTTCAGTACTTC. Together with reference TRBV30 and TRBJ2-7, the CDR3 gives the full variable domain: SQTIHQWPATLVQPVGSPLSLECTVEGTSNPNLYWYRQAAGRGLQLLFYSVGIGQISSEVPQNLSASRPQDRQFILSSKKLLLSDSGFYLCAGWTSGVQYFGPGTRLTVT.

V gene TRBV11-2 combines with J gene TRBJ2-5, with TRBD2 matching 10 bases. Germline trimming cut 5 bases from V and 4 bases from J; bases unmatched to any gene: 13. Per the germline V gene, CDR1 is SGHAT and CDR2 is FQNNGV. The CDR3 runs to 17 residues. Here the CDR3 DNA reads TGTGCCAGCAGCCCACGGACTAGCGGCCCTGGGGGAGAGACCCAGTACTTC. Translated, it gives CASSPRTSGPGGETQYF.

The chain couples TRBV21-1 to TRBJ1-4. TRBV21-1 constitutes a pseudogene. This CDR3 is built from 12 residues. The CDR3 sequence is CASPILNEKLFF. The CDR3 bases are TGTGCCAGTCCTATCCTTAATGAAAAACTGTTTTTT.

The V call is TRBV30, the J call TRBJ2-3, with TRBD2 matching 12 bases. J lost 7 bases, V lost 7 bases, and 6 bases had no gene match. CDR3 length: 13 residues. Germline V gene lookup returns CDR1 GTSNPN and CDR2 SVGIG (reference sequence). The CDR3 DNA reads as TGTGCCTACGGACTAGCGGGACGGAATACGCAGTATTTT. It yields the protein CAYGLAGRNTQYF.

The chain has TRBV5-4 and TRBJ2-3; D is uncertain. CDR3 size: 12 residues. V was shortened by 0 bases and J by 7 bases, with 6 bases between the two germline ends. Germline-derived CDR1 and CDR2 are SGHNT and YYREEE (reference sequence). Here the CDR3 DNA reads TGTGCCAGCAGCTTGGATAGAAATACGCAGTATTTT. Protein product: CASSLDRNTQYF.

V gene TRBV18 combines with J gene TRBJ2-7; 7 positions match TRBD1. The germline CDR1 and CDR2 sequences are KGHSH and LQKENI. The CDR3 has 14 amino acids. V shed 3 bases and J 2 bases; nucleotides not matched to a gene: 4. CDR3 loop: CASSPDRLAYEQYF. As DNA, the CDR3 is TGTGCCAGCTCACCGGACAGGTTGGCCTACGAGCAGTACTTC.

Only a few counts were recorded for this clone. The genes are TRBV11-3 and TRBJ2-7, with TRBD2 matching over 7 bases. The CDR3 loop spans 13 amino acids. The J segment lost 5 bases and the V segment lost 6 bases, leaving 7 bases of the junction unmatched. CDR1 is SGHNT and CDR2 is YENEEA in the germline V gene. The CDR3 region has the DNA TGTGCCAGCAGTAGCGGGTATGGGGACGAGCAGTACTTC. It translates to CASSSGYGDEQYF.

This sequence joins TRBV6-1 and TRBJ1-2; 7 bases agree with TRBD1. The CDR3 runs to 13 residues. The junction had 4 bases not matched to a gene; V was cut back by 4 bases and J by 5 bases. Germline V CDR1 and CDR2: MNHNS, SASEGT. The CDR3 loop is CASSVRTGYGYTF. In DNA, the CDR3 is TGTGCCAGCAGTGTTAGGACAGGTTATGGCTACACCTTC.

This clone was observed a single time. V and J are TRBV28 and TRBJ2-7; 7 nucleotides line up with TRBD2. V shed 6 bases, J shed 9 bases, and the junction held 14 bases outside the gene matches. CDR3 length equals 14 residues. Germline CDR1 MDHEN, CDR2 SYDVKM. CDR3 nucleotides: TGTGCCAGCAGACGTACGGGAGGCCACGTAGGGCAGTACTTC. As protein: CASRRTGGHVGQYF.

This chain links TRBV30 with TRBJ1-1, with D hard to call. This CDR3 region has 17 residues. In germline, CDR1 is GTSNPN, CDR2 SVGIG (reference sequence). V lost 8 bases, J lost 4 bases, and 29 bases lay in between. In DNA form, the CDR3 reads TGTGCCCACCTAGGACGCGTAAGGCTGGCCGGGAGCACTGAAGCTTTCTTT. Residues: CAHLGRVRLAGSTEAFF.

The chain links TRBV15 to TRBJ2-1, with D possibly TRBD2 on 5 matching bases. CDR1 and CDR2 from the germline V gene are LNHNV and YYDKDF (reference sequence). This CDR3 is 16 amino acids long. V dropped 8 bases and J dropped 9 bases, with 26 bases sitting between them. CDR3 amino acids: CATLINRGRATGEQFF. CDR3 coding DNA: TGTGCCACCCTAATTAATCGGGGTAGGGCGACGGGTGAGCAGTTCTTC.

The CDR3 DNA sequence: TGCGCCAGCAGCCCGGGGACAACAAAGAACTATGGCTACACCTTC. Its protein is CASSPGTTKNYGYTF. This rearrangement joins TRBV5-1 to TRBJ1-2; D is possibly TRBD1 (6 bases). CDR3 length: 15 residues. Per the germline V gene, CDR1 is SGHRS and CDR2 is YFSETQ. V lost 4 bases and J 2 bases, leaving 15 bases between the germline ends.

The chain combines TRBV9 with TRBJ1-1; possible D gene TRBD1, 5 bases. The germline gives CDR1 SGDLS, CDR2 YYNGEE. V was shortened by 0 bases and J by 6 bases, with 9 bases between the two germline ends. This CDR3 region has 13 residues. CDR3 DNA sequence: TGTGCCAGCAGCGTAGAAGGAGGGGCTGAAGCTTTCTTT. Its translation: CASSVEGGAEAFF.